The 28 T cell receptor beta chains in this list originate from one sample, sequenced in a study of T cell responses to AZD1222 COVID-19 vaccine. Assay used: immunoSEQ multiplex PCR; TCRdb lists only in-frame clones, some missing. Altogether some 81,000 clones are present, 80% to 90% being singletons, with the ten largest covering roughly 3.1%. The sample consisted of peripheral blood, taken 28 days after the second AZD1222 dose. Every receptor here comes from an adult who received the AZD1222 COVID-19 vaccine.

The chain is built from TRBV3-1 (or the pseudogene TRBV3-2) and TRBJ1-2; D ambiguous. There are 16 residues in the CDR3. V was pared by 3 bases and J by 6 bases, with 20 bases between. Germline V gene sequence: CDR1 LGHDT, CDR2 YNNKEL (reference sequence). The CDR3 nucleotides are TGTGCCAGCAGCCAGGGCCTACACCTTGCCCCCGATGGCTACACCTTC. This translates into CASSQGLHLAPDGYTF.

J is TRBJ1-6 and V is TRBV25-1; D gene ambiguous. Germline assignment: CDR1 MGHDK and CDR2 SYGVNS. The CDR3 runs 14 residues. The V and J ends lost 3 bases and 5 bases respectively, with 8 bases between them. The CDR3 sequence is CASSDGFHNSPLHF. The CDR3 nucleotides read TGTGCCAGCAGTGATGGGTTCCATAATTCACCCCTCCACTTT.

V gene TRBV28 combines with J gene TRBJ2-3; 15 bases are a match to TRBD2. Unmatched junction bases numbered 4, after V lost 6 bases and J lost 6 bases. CDR1 MDHEN and CDR2 SYDVKM come from the germline V gene. There are 15 residues in the CDR3. The CDR3 DNA reads TGTGCCAGCAGCTTGGGGACTAGCGGGGGGGATACGCAGTATTTT. Its protein product is CASSLGTSGGDTQYF.

The genes are TRBV30 and TRBJ1-2, with unresolved D. Germline lookup yields CDR1 GTSNPN and CDR2 SVGIG (reference sequence). V gave up 0 bases and J gave up 4 bases, with 3 bases separating them. The CDR3 runs to 11 residues. The CDR3 region has the DNA TGTGCCTGGAGTGTGGGCTATGGCTACACCTTC. It translates to CAWSVGYGYTF.

This chain joins TRBV7-2 and TRBJ2-7; D is undetermined. This CDR3 is 11 amino acids long. V lost 5 bases, J lost 0 bases, and 2 bases lay in between. From germline, CDR1 is SGHTA and CDR2 FQGNSA. The CDR3 sequence: CASSHSYEQYF. The CDR3 region has the DNA TGTGCCAGCAGCCACTCCTACGAGCAGTACTTC.

This clone came up a few times. The chain uses TRBV5-4 and TRBJ2-7; 11 nucleotides match TRBD2. Germline V gene lookup returns CDR1 SGHNT and CDR2 YYREEE (reference sequence). J lost 2 bases, V lost 4 bases, and 8 bases had no gene match. The CDR3 has 16 residues. CDR3 sequence: CASSPTTSGVPYEQYF. CDR3 nucleotide sequence: TGTGCCAGCAGCCCGACGACTAGCGGGGTCCCCTACGAGCAGTACTTC.

The V gene is TRBV7-2, the J gene TRBJ1-1; the D gene is possibly TRBD1 (5 bases). The V end was cut by 1 base, the J end by 0 bases, with 15 bases between. This CDR3 comprises 17 residues. In germline, CDR1 is SGHTA, CDR2 FQGNSA. As DNA, the CDR3 is TGTGCCAGCAGCTTAGTATCACTGGGGCCAATGAACACTGAAGCTTTCTTT. Protein: CASSLVSLGPMNTEAFF.

The chain is built from TRBV6-1 and TRBJ2-3; D not resolved. Per the germline V gene, CDR1 is MNHNS and CDR2 is SASEGT. Trimming shortened V by 2 bases and J by 6 bases, and 9 bases separated the two germline ends. The CDR3 is made up of 13 amino acids. The CDR3 nucleotides are TGTGCCAGCAGTGAACCGCGTTGGGATACGCAGTATTTT. It codes for CASSEPRWDTQYF.

In the case of this clone: The sample contains more than one DNA sequence encoding this CDR3. The chain joins TRBV7-3 to TRBJ1-1, with D perhaps matching TRBD1 (5 bases). Germline lookup yields CDR1 SGHTA and CDR2 FQGTGA. V was shortened by 0 bases and J by 1 base, with 9 bases between the two germline ends. This CDR3 spans 15 amino acids. The CDR3 DNA reads as TGTGCCAGCAGCTTAACCGCCGGGGGGAACACTGAAGCTTTCTTT. Amino acid sequence: CASSLTAGGNTEAFF. Drawing the rest from reference TRBV7-3 and TRBJ1-1, the complete variable domain is GAGVSQTPSNKVTEKGKYVELRCDPISGHTALYWYRQSLGQGPEFLIYFQGTGAADDSGLPNDRFFAVRPEGSVSTLKIQRTERGDSAVYLCASSLTAGGNTEAFFGQGTRLTVV.

V and J are TRBV11-2 and TRBJ2-1; 12 bases align to TRBD2. V lost 1 base, J lost 5 bases, and 3 bases stayed unmatched. Germline CDR1 is SGHAT and CDR2 is FQNNGV. The CDR3 sequence is 16 residues long. CDR3 bases: TGTGCCAGCAGCTTAGCGCTAGCGGGGGGGAACAATGAGCAGTTCTTC. Residues: CASSLALAGGNNEQFF.

The V gene is TRBV30, the J gene TRBJ2-1; D possibly corresponds to TRBD1 (6 bases). Germline V lookup: CDR1 GTSNPN, CDR2 SVGIG (reference sequence). Trimming removed 1 base at V and 7 bases at J, with 17 bases between. The CDR3 totals 15 residues. CDR3 nucleotides: TGTGCCTGGAGTGGGTCAAGCTTTACAGGGAATGAGCAGTTCTTC. This encodes CAWSGSSFTGNEQFF.

J is TRBJ2-7 and V is TRBV18; D ambiguous. Trimming shortened V by 2 bases and J by 3 bases, and 5 bases separated the two germline ends. The germline V gene encodes CDR1 KGHSH and CDR2 LQKENI. This CDR3 comprises 12 residues. CDR3 sequence: CASSPARYEQYF. DNA for the CDR3: TGTGCCAGCTCACCAGCCCGCTACGAGCAGTACTTC.

The gene calls are TRBV28 and TRBJ1-1; 7 nucleotides align to TRBD1. Germline values: CDR1 MDHEN, CDR2 SYDVKM. J lost 3 bases, V lost 5 bases, and 3 bases had no gene match. The CDR3 spans 13 residues. The CDR3 region has the DNA TGTGCCAGCAGTACAGGGGTCCACACTGAAGCTTTCTTT. This translates into CASSTGVHTEAFF.

The gene calls are TRBV12-3 or TRBV12-4 and TRBJ2-7; D is possibly TRBD2 (5 bases). The CDR3 loop spans 13 amino acids. The V end lost 3 bases, the J end lost 0 bases, and 6 bases lay between the germline ends. The CDR3 spells CASSFGNSYEQYF. DNA for the CDR3: TGTGCCAGCAGTTTCGGGAACTCCTACGAGCAGTACTTC.

This chain uses TRBV18 with TRBJ1-5, with 9 bases fitting TRBD1. CDR3 length: 15 residues. The trim removed 4 bases at V and 4 bases at J, leaving 5 bases unmatched. Germline V CDR1 and CDR2: KGHSH, LQKENI. The CDR3 sequence: CASSLETGGNQPQHF. As DNA, the CDR3 is TGTGCCAGCTCACTCGAGACAGGGGGGAATCAGCCCCAGCATTTT.

The chain carries TRBV27 and TRBJ1-4; D is uncertain. Germline CDR1 and CDR2: MNHEY and SMNVEV (reference sequence). The CDR3 has 14 residues. Trimming stripped 6 bases from V and 5 bases from J, with 13 bases between. CDR3 nucleotide sequence: TGTGCCAGCAGGGGATGGCCGGAGAATGAAAAACTGTTTTTT. It encodes CASRGWPENEKLFF.

The chain links TRBV10-3 to TRBJ1-2, with D unresolved. Germline V gene sequence: CDR1 ENHRY, CDR2 SYGVKD. This CDR3 has 16 amino acids. V lost 0 bases to trimming and J lost 4 bases, with 15 bases between them. The DNA for the CDR3 is TGTGCCATCAGTGAGTCGTTACTGTCAAACCCCTATGGCTACACCTTC. It translates to CAISESLLSNPYGYTF.

V usage is TRBV19 and J usage is TRBJ2-3; D gene ambiguous. V was shortened by 7 bases and J by 0 bases, with 8 bases between the two germline ends. The CDR3 consists of 13 residues. Germline V gives CDR1 LNHDA, CDR2 SQIVND (reference sequence). The CDR3 loop reads CASTRASTDTQYF. CDR3 nucleotide sequence: TGTGCCAGTACAAGGGCTAGCACAGATACGCAGTATTTT.

The rearrangement links TRBV4-3 to TRBJ1-1; D perhaps matches TRBD1 (5 bases). The germline V gene encodes CDR1 LGHNA and CDR2 YSLEER. CDR3 length: 15 residues. V lost 4 bases and J lost 5, with 17 bases in between. The CDR3 reads CASSPNAGASTEAFF. CDR3 DNA sequence: TGCGCCAGCAGCCCCAATGCCGGGGCCTCGACTGAAGCTTTCTTT.

This chain uses TRBV7-2 with TRBJ2-5; D gene unclear. The ends were cut back, 0 bases at V and 9 bases at J, with 20 bases in the middle. Germline assignment: CDR1 SGHTA and CDR2 FQGNSA. The CDR3 consists of 16 residues. The CDR3 reads CASSLAPESVFWAQYF. As DNA, the CDR3 is TGTGCCAGCAGCTTAGCGCCTGAATCCGTTTTTTGGGCCCAGTACTTC.

This chain connects TRBV19 to TRBJ1-2; possibly TRBD1 for D (5 bases). V shed 3 bases and J shed 6 bases, with 5 bases lying between them. In germline, CDR1 is LNHDA, CDR2 SQIVND (reference sequence). The CDR3 sequence is 11 residues long. Here the CDR3 reads CASSIRDGYTF. In DNA, the CDR3 is TGTGCCAGTAGTATCAGGGATGGCTACACCTTC.

The chain is built from TRBV4-3 and TRBJ2-7, with D hard to call. CDR3 length: 13 amino acids. V was shortened by 1 base and J by 2 bases, with 6 bases between the two germline ends. CDR1 and CDR2 from the germline V gene are LGHNA and YSLEER. The CDR3 DNA is TGCGCCAGCAGCCAAGCGGTGACCTACGAGCAGTACTTC. Translation gives CASSQAVTYEQYF.

The CDR3: CASSKTGYGNQPQHF. CDR3 in DNA: TGTGCCAGCAGCAAAACAGGGTATGGCAATCAGCCCCAGCATTTT. The V call is TRBV27, the J call TRBJ1-5, with D possibly being TRBD1 (6 bases). Germline CDR1 MNHEY, CDR2 SMNVEV (reference sequence). Trimming pared 6 bases from V and 2 bases from J, leaving 14 bases between. CDR3 length equals 15 residues.

The chain employs TRBV6-5 and TRBJ1-1; D may be TRBD1 (5 bases). Germline CDR1 reads MNHEY; CDR2 reads SVGAGI. The CDR3 is 16 residues long. V lost 2 bases and J 1 base, leaving 14 bases between the germline ends. CDR3 nucleotides: TGTGCCAGCAGTTACGGCGTTAGGGGATGGAACACTGAAGCTTTCTTT. This gives the protein CASSYGVRGWNTEAFF.

This clone has just one count. J is TRBJ2-1 and V is TRBV7-3; 7 bases match TRBD2. The V gene's germline CDR1 is SGHTA and CDR2 FQGTGA. Unmatched junction bases numbered 4, after V lost 5 bases and J lost 0 bases. This CDR3 has 15 amino acids. This CDR3 reads CASSPGGSSYNEQFF. Written as DNA, the CDR3 is TGTGCCAGCAGCCCCGGGGGGAGCTCCTACAATGAGCAGTTCTTC.

The chain joins TRBV28 to TRBJ2-7; 7 positions match TRBD1. This CDR3 is 15 amino acids long. The V and J ends lost 1 base and 2 bases, in that order; junction bases with no gene match: 5. The germline CDR1 and CDR2 sequences are MDHEN and SYDVKM. The CDR3 sequence is CASSLSDRRTYEQYF. The DNA of the CDR3 is TGTGCCAGCAGTTTATCGGACAGGAGGACCTACGAGCAGTACTTC.

The chain uses TRBV29-1 and TRBJ1-1, with D possibly TRBD1 on 5 matching bases. V shed 4 bases and J shed 7 bases, with 10 bases lying between them. Germline CDR1 is SQVTM and CDR2 is ANQGSEA. This CDR3 has 11 amino acids. CDR3 region: CSVARGLEAFF. As DNA, the CDR3 is TGCAGCGTTGCGAGGGGCCTTGAAGCTTTCTTT.

V gene TRBV2 combines with J gene TRBJ2-1, with D unresolved. There are 13 residues in the CDR3. Germline V CDR1 and CDR2: SNHLY, FYNNEI. The V end lost 8 bases, the J end lost 4 bases, and 12 bases lay between the germline ends. Here the CDR3 DNA reads TGTGCCAGCTCTCCGCGACTTTACAATGAGCAGTTCTTC. It specifies CASSPRLYNEQFF.